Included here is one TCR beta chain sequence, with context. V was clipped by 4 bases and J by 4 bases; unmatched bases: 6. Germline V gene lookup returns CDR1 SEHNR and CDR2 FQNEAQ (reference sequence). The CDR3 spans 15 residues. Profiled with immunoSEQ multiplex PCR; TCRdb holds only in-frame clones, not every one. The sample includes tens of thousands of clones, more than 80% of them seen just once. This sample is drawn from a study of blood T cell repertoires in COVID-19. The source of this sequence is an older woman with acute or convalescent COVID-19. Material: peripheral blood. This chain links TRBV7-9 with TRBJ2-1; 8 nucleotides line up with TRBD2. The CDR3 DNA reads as TGTGCCAGCAGCTACGGGGGGGCCGCGTACAATGAGCAGTTCTTC. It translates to CASSYGGAAYNEQFF.